The TCR beta chain described here comes from a study of blood T cell repertoires in COVID-19. Study-level information: Nucleic acid was either cDNA or gDNA, and it came from T cells, B-cell-depleted T cells, or PBMCs.

The repertoire was sequenced with immunoSEQ multiplex PCR; TCRdb's copy has only in-frame clones and lacks some. The sample includes 150,000 to 200,000 clones, around 80% of them seen just once. Germline V CDR1 and CDR2: SGHDT, YYEEEE. The CDR3 is 18 amino acids. The germline V and J ends were trimmed by 0 bases and 5 bases, with 20 bases remaining between them. Participants' reported clinical history set cohort assignment. The chain is built from TRBV5-6 and TRBJ2-2, with D perhaps matching TRBD2 (6 bases). The sequence came from a man aged 70 or older who had been exposed to COVID-19. Sequencing used PBMCs or T cells enriched from blood (not recorded which). The DNA of the CDR3 is TGTGCCAGCAGCTTGGCCACCCGGAGGGTATGGGGAACCGGGGAGCTGTTTTTT. Its protein product is CASSLATRRVWGTGELFF.